The TCR beta chain under discussion was sequenced for a study of cytomegalovirus exposure and HLA in healthy donors. The PCR was carried out with 60 Vbeta primers and 13 Jbeta primers. Assay: immunoSEQ multiplex PCR; the TCRdb copy retains only in-frame clones and omits some. The table includes over 150,000 clones, around 84% detected once. CDR3 length: 15 residues. V lost 5 bases and J lost 6, with 17 bases in between. CDR1 and CDR2 from the germline V gene are PRHDT and FYEKMQ (reference sequence). This clonotype was obtained from a woman between 35 and 50 years old in good health and CMV-seropositive. The sequencing input was PBMCs. This rearrangement joins TRBV13 to TRBJ2-1; possible D gene TRBD2, 7 bases. CDR3 sequence: CASSRGGGRGNEQFF. The CDR3 coding sequence is TGTGCCAGCAGCCGAGGGGGAGGGAGGGGCAATGAGCAGTTCTTC. The variable domain in full, completed from reference TRBV13 and TRBJ2-1, reads AAGVIQSPRHLIKEKRETATLKCYPIPRHDTVYWYQQGPGQDPQFLISFYEKMQSDKGSIPDRFSAQQFSDYHSELNMSSLELGDSALYFCASSRGGGRGNEQFFGPGTRLTVL.